This T cell receptor beta chain was captured by sequencing in a study of shared clonotypes between healthy human individuals. On this clone: The antigen is unknown.

From germline, CDR1 is SGHDT and CDR2 YYEEEE. Trimming removed 0 bases from V and 5 bases from J; junction bases left unmatched: 3. This CDR3 contains 15 residues. Under the authors' procedure: From ImmunoSEQ came sequences covering only the junction and carrying no quality scores, so filtering differed. The table came from immunoSEQ multiplex PCR; TCRdb's copy has only in-frame clones and leaves some out. The V and J calls and clone size were taken over from that table, and D and trimming were inferred from the DNA. The sample shows some 2.4 million clones, under 95% of them seen only once. Study-wide results and limits: The naive CD4 repertoires of several donors were compared, and approximately 5% of clonotypes were shared. Investigators collected only blood, and repertoires in tissues likely differ.

The sample comprised naive CD4+ T cells from PBMCs. Subset described: CD45RA+ positively selected. The clonotype was recovered from a man between 18 and 35 years old in good health. Some clones in this sample may be carry-over from other donors' samples. V and J are TRBV5-6 and TRBJ2-1; 9 nucleotides agree with TRBD1. In DNA, the CDR3 is TGTGCCAGCAGCTTGGTGTGGACAGGGGACAATGAGCAGTTCTTC. Encoded protein: CASSLVWTGDNEQFF.